The 25 T cell receptor beta chains given below trace back to one sample, sequenced in a study of blood T cell repertoires in COVID-19. Profiling relied on immunoSEQ multiplex PCR, and the TCRdb table lists in-frame clones only, not all of them. This sample has around 290,000 clones, with around 90% found just once. Sample: PBMCs or T cells enriched from blood (not recorded which). The receptors here all came from a woman aged 25 to 39 who had recovered from COVID-19.

This sequence joins TRBV3-1 (or the pseudogene TRBV3-2) and TRBJ2-7; 8 nucleotides line up with TRBD1. Germline-derived CDR1 and CDR2 are LGHDT and YNNKEL (reference sequence). This CDR3 has 16 residues. The J segment lost 2 bases and the V segment lost 1 base, leaving 7 bases of the junction unmatched. CDR3 protein: CASSQGVGTGPYEQYF. CDR3 nucleotides: TGTGCCAGCAGCCAAGGGGTAGGGACAGGTCCCTACGAGCAGTACTTC.

CDR3 in DNA: TGTGCCAGCAGCCCGGACAGGCCCTCGCGAGGCTACACCTTC. It specifies CASSPDRPSRGYTF. The chain uses TRBV7-2 and TRBJ1-2; 7 bases fit TRBD1. V shed 5 bases, J shed 8 bases, and the junction held 11 bases outside the gene matches. This CDR3 has 14 residues. CDR1 is SGHTA and CDR2 is FQGNSA in the germline V gene.

This chain links TRBV9 with TRBJ1-2, with 8 nucleotides matching TRBD1. The CDR3 is made up of 18 amino acids. With 7 bases clipped from V and 8 bases from J, the junction kept 25 bases outside the gene matches. CDR1 SGDLS and CDR2 YYNGEE come from the germline V gene. The CDR3 DNA reads TGTGCCAGCTCCTCGGTCGATCCCGACAGGGGAAGAAGATACGGCTACACCTTC. Encoded protein: CASSSVDPDRGRRYGYTF. The whole variable domain, filled in from reference TRBV9 and TRBJ1-2, reads DSGVTQTPKHLITATGQRVTLRCSPRSGDLSVYWYQQSLDQGLQFLIQYYNGEERAKGNILERFSAQQFPDLHSELNLSSLELGDSALYFCASSSVDPDRGRRYGYTFGSGTRLTVV.

V and J are TRBV27 and TRBJ2-1; TRBD2 is a possible D gene (7 bases). CDR1 is MNHEY and CDR2 is SMNVEV in the germline V gene (reference sequence). The V end lost 8 bases, the J end lost 5 bases, and 16 bases lay between the germline ends. The CDR3 has 14 amino acids. This CDR3 is CASRYIGGDNEQFF. CDR3 sequence (DNA): TGTGCCAGCCGTTACATAGGGGGGGACAATGAGCAGTTCTTC.

The chain employs TRBV10-3 and TRBJ2-1, with a possible D match to TRBD1 (6 bases). With 10 bases removed from V and 0 bases from J, the gap between germline ends came to 19 bases. CDR1 is ENHRY, CDR2 SYGVKD, per germline. CDR3 size: 16 residues. The CDR3 nucleotides are TGTGCCACCTTACCCGGGACACAGAGCTCCTACAATGAGCAGTTCTTC. It specifies CATLPGTQSSYNEQFF.

As for this clone: Other nucleotide sequences from this sample produce the same CDR3. J is TRBJ1-1 and V is TRBV6-2 or TRBV6-3, with 7 bases lining up with TRBD1. In germline, CDR1 is MNHEY, CDR2 SVGEGT. This CDR3 contains 16 residues. The J segment lost 0 bases and the V segment lost 0 bases, leaving 4 bases of the junction unmatched. The CDR3 loop is CASSYSPGQLNTEAFF. The CDR3 DNA sequence: TGTGCCAGCAGTTACTCGCCGGGACAGTTGAACACTGAAGCTTTCTTT.

There are a few counts of this clone. The chain employs TRBV5-1 and TRBJ2-3; TRBD2 agrees at 12 bases. The CDR3 sequence is 18 residues long. V lost 4 bases and J lost 2; bases outside the gene matches: 11. Germline assignment: CDR1 SGHRS and CDR2 YFSETQ. CDR3 in DNA: TGCGCCAGCAGCGCCGGACTAGCGGGGCCGGGCTCCACAGATACGCAGTATTTT. Translating gives CASSAGLAGPGSTDTQYF.

The rearrangement joins TRBV25-1 to TRBJ1-1; no reliable D call. The germline V gene encodes CDR1 MGHDK and CDR2 SYGVNS. V lost 1 base and J 5 bases, leaving 5 bases between the germline ends. CDR3 length: 12 residues. In nucleotides, the CDR3 is TGTGCCAGCAGTGAATCCCTTACTGAAGCTTTCTTT. Amino acids: CASSESLTEAFF.

This clone was detected once. This chain connects TRBV28 to TRBJ1-5, with 7 positions matching TRBD1. CDR1 and CDR2 from the germline V gene are MDHEN and SYDVKM. The V segment lost 6 bases and the J segment 5 bases; nucleotides outside the gene matches: 4. The CDR3 has 13 residues. CDR3 nucleotide sequence: TGTGCCAGCAGCGACAGGGCGTATCAGCCCCAGCATTTT. This sequence encodes CASSDRAYQPQHF.

The chain is built from TRBV9 and TRBJ2-1; D might be TRBD1 (7 bases). Trimming cost V 3 bases and J 9 bases, with 10 bases left between them. The CDR3 has 12 amino acids. From germline, CDR1 is SGDLS and CDR2 YYNGEE. The CDR3: CASSGGTVEQFF. The CDR3 region has the DNA TGTGCCAGCAGCGGCGGGACAGTTGAGCAGTTCTTC. Full variable domain (outside the CDR3, taken from reference TRBV9 and TRBJ2-1): DSGVTQTPKHLITATGQRVTLRCSPRSGDLSVYWYQQSLDQGLQFLIQYYNGEERAKGNILERFSAQQFPDLHSELNLSSLELGDSALYFCASSGGTVEQFFGPGTRLTVL.

The J gene is TRBJ1-2, the V gene TRBV29-1; D possibly corresponds to TRBD1 (6 bases). V was clipped by 6 bases and J by 10 bases, with 12 bases between them. Germline values: CDR1 SQVTM, CDR2 ANQGSEA. The CDR3 spans 10 residues. CDR3 DNA sequence: TGCAGCGTGGGGGCGGGTCACTACACCTTC. This sequence encodes CSVGAGHYTF.

The J gene is TRBJ2-1, the V gene TRBV18; D perhaps matches TRBD2 (5 bases). V was pared by 1 base and J by 8 bases, with 12 bases between. Germline V gives CDR1 KGHSH, CDR2 LQKENI. The CDR3 has 14 amino acids. The chain's CDR3 is CASSPLPGSDEQFF. CDR3 sequence (DNA): TGTGCCAGCTCACCACTGCCGGGGAGCGATGAGCAGTTCTTC. The complete variable domain, with remaining parts taken from reference TRBV18 and TRBJ2-1, reads NAGVMQNPRHLVRRRGQEARLRCSPMKGHSHVYWYRQLPEEGLKFMVYLQKENIIDESGMPKERFSAEFPKEGPSILRIQQVVRGDSAAYFCASSPLPGSDEQFFGPGTRLTVL.

The chain uses TRBV14 and TRBJ1-1, with 8 positions matching TRBD1. Trimming took 6 bases from V and 3 from J; bases not matched to a gene: 9. The length of the CDR3 is 15 residues. Germline values: CDR1 SGHDN, CDR2 FVKESK. CDR3 loop: CASSRITGGYTEAFF. CDR3 in DNA: TGTGCCAGCAGTCGAATCACAGGGGGTTACACTGAAGCTTTCTTT.

This clone came up a few times. The gene calls are TRBV18 and TRBJ1-4; D not resolved. Germline V gene lookup returns CDR1 KGHSH and CDR2 LQKENI. Trimming took off 3 bases at V and 8 bases at J, with 16 bases between the two ends. The CDR3 has 15 amino acids. The CDR3 loop is CASSPLRGGREKLFF. CDR3 nucleotide sequence: TGTGCCAGCTCACCTCTCCGGGGAGGGCGCGAAAAACTGTTTTTT.

The chain has TRBV10-2 and TRBJ2-7, with 9 bases aligning to TRBD2. The V gene end was trimmed by 6 bases and the J gene end by 3 bases; junction bases not matched to a gene: 9. This CDR3 is 15 amino acids long. From germline, CDR1 is WSHSY and CDR2 SAAADI. CDR3: CASRPLTSGYYEQYF. CDR3 DNA sequence: TGCGCCAGCAGGCCCCTGACTAGCGGTTACTACGAGCAGTACTTC.

The V and J genes are TRBV7-6 and TRBJ2-6; 9 positions match TRBD1. The CDR3 length is 16 residues. V lost 3 bases, J lost 4 bases, and 4 bases stayed unmatched. Germline-derived CDR1 and CDR2 are SGHVS and FNYEAQ. CDR3 in amino acids: CASSLRTGAGANVLTF. In DNA, the CDR3 is TGTGCCAGCAGCTTGCGGACAGGGGCCGGGGCCAACGTCCTGACTTTC.

This rearrangement joins TRBV6-4 to TRBJ2-7, with D tentatively TRBD1 (6 bases). CDR1 MRHNA and CDR2 SNTAGT come from the germline V gene. The CDR3 contains 16 residues. V lost 1 base and J lost 6, with 19 bases in between. CDR3 residues: CASSDCPNRDNAEQYF. The CDR3 nucleotides read TGTGCCAGCAGTGACTGCCCGAACAGGGATAATGCCGAGCAGTACTTC.

This sequence joins TRBV11-2 and TRBJ1-1; D uncertain. V shed 5 bases and J shed 4 bases, with 8 bases lying between them. There are 12 residues in the CDR3. CDR1 and CDR2 from the germline V gene are SGHAT and FQNNGV. In nucleotides, the CDR3 is TGTGCCAGCAGCCCATATAGCACTGAAGCTTTCTTT. Residues: CASSPYSTEAFF.

The chain joins TRBV19 to TRBJ1-4; tentatively, D is TRBD1 (6 bases). The CDR3 has 15 residues. Germline CDR1 is LNHDA and CDR2 is SQIVND (reference sequence). Trimming stripped 6 bases from V and 3 bases from J, with 14 bases between. The CDR3 nucleotides are TGTGCCAGTAGCCCGAGGGGGTTGGCTAATGAAAAACTGTTTTTT. Amino acid sequence: CASSPRGLANEKLFF.

The J gene is TRBJ1-5, the V gene TRBV5-1, with TRBD1 as a possible D gene (5 bases). The CDR3 is made up of 15 amino acids. Trimming cost V 2 bases and J 11 bases, with 20 bases left between them. Germline V CDR1 and CDR2: SGHRS, YFSETQ. CDR3 in DNA: TGCGCCAGCAGCTTATTCGACAGTTTTGGTGGTGCCCAGCATTTT. This codes for CASSLFDSFGGAQHF.

The count of this clone is one. The chain is built from TRBV7-9 and TRBJ1-2, with TRBD1 matching 7 bases. The CDR3 consists of 17 residues. Germline assignment: CDR1 SEHNR and CDR2 FQNEAQ (reference sequence). Trimming took 5 bases from V and 3 from J; bases not matched to a gene: 15. Written as DNA, the CDR3 is TGTGCCAGCAGCCTCCCCCCGACAGGGCGGTTTTACTATGGCTACACCTTC. Amino acid sequence: CASSLPPTGRFYYGYTF.

This clone came up once. The J gene is TRBJ1-1, the V gene TRBV5-6; maybe TRBD1 (5 bases). Germline V gene data show CDR1 as SGHDT and CDR2 as YYEEEE. Between the trimmed V and J ends, which lost 3 bases and 4 bases, there was a span of 7 bases. The CDR3 covers 12 residues. The CDR3, as DNA: TGTGCCAGCAGCTCAGACAGCACTGAAGCTTTCTTT. Residues: CASSSDSTEAFF.

The J gene is TRBJ1-1, the V gene TRBV5-1; possibly TRBD1 for D (6 bases). The CDR3 runs to 12 residues. V was trimmed by 6 bases and J by 6 bases, leaving 12 bases between them. The germline gives CDR1 SGHRS, CDR2 YFSETQ. CDR3 coding DNA: TGCGCCAGCAAGGGGGGGACCGCTGAAGCTTTCTTT. As protein: CASKGGTAEAFF. Based on the CDR3 plus reference TRBV5-1 and TRBJ1-1, the full variable domain is KAGVTQTPRYLIKTRGQQVTLSCSPISGHRSVSWYQQTPGQGLQFLFEYFSETQRNKGNFPGRFSGRQFSNSRSEMNVSTLELGDSALYLCASKGGTAEAFFGQGTRLTVV.

The genes are TRBV20-1 and TRBJ2-2, with 7 bases lining up with TRBD1. With 3 bases clipped from V and 3 bases from J, the junction kept 7 bases outside the gene matches. CDR1 DFQATT and CDR2 SNEGSKA come from the germline V gene (reference sequence). The CDR3 is 15 residues long. The CDR3 region is CSASRGQGHTGELFF. The CDR3 region has the DNA TGCAGTGCTAGTAGGGGGCAGGGTCACACCGGGGAGCTGTTTTTT.

This clone was seen only once. The chain carries TRBV9 and TRBJ2-5, with D perhaps TRBD2 (7 bases). Germline assignment: CDR1 SGDLS and CDR2 YYNGEE. The CDR3 runs to 15 residues. The V end was cut by 5 bases, the J end by 4 bases, with 18 bases between. The CDR3 bases are TGTGCCAGCAGTGCCGGGGGGCAACTGGGAGAGACCCAGTACTTC. Translating gives CASSAGGQLGETQYF.